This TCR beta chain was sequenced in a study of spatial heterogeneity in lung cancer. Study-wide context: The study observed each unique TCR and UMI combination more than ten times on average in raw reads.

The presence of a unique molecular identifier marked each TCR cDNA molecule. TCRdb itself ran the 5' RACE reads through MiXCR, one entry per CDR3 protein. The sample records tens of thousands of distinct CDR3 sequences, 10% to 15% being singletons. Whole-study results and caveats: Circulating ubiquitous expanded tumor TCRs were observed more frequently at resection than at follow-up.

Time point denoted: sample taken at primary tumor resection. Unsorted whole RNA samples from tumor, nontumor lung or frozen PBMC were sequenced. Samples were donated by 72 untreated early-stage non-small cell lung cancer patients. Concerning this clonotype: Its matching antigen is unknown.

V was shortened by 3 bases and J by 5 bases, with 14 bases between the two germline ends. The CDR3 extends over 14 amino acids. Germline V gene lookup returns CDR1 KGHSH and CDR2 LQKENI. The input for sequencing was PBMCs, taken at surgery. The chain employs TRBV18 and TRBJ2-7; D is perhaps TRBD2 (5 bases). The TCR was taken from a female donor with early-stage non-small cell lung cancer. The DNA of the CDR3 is TGTGCCAGCTCACCCATCACTAGTATCGACGAGCAGTACTTC. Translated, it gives CASSPITSIDEQYF.